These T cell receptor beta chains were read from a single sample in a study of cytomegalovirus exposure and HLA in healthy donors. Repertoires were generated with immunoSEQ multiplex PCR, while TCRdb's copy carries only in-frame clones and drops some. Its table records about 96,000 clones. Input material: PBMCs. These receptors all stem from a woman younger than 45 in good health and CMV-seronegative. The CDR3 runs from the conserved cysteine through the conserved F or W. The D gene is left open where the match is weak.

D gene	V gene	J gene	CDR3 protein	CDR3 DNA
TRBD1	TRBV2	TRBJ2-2	CASSGQGAYTGELFF	TGTGCCAGCAGCGGGCAGGGGGCCTACACCGGGGAGCTGTTTTTT
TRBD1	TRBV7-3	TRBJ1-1	CASSDRGMNTEAFF	TGTGCCAGCAGCGACAGGGGTATGAACACTGAAGCTTTCTTT
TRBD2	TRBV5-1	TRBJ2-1	CASSLEVAGDFDEQFF	TGCGCCAGCAGCTTGGAGGTAGCGGGGGATTTTGATGAGCAGTTCTTC
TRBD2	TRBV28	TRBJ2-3	CASSHTGLAGGADTQYF	TGTGCCAGCAGTCATACAGGACTAGCGGGGGGTGCAGATACGCAGTATTTT
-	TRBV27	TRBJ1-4	CASSLSMGFRGTNEKLFF	TGTGCCAGCAGTTTATCAATGGGGTTTCGGGGGACTAATGAAAAACTGTTTTTT
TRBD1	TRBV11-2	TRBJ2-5	CASSSLQGAGETQYF	TGTGCCAGCAGCTCCTTACAGGGGGCTGGAGAGACCCAGTACTTC
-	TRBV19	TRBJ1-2	CASHLYPGGYGYTF	TGTGCCAGTCATCTTTACCCGGGGGGGTATGGCTACACCTTC
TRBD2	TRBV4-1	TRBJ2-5	CASSQRLTGTSGSLVGETQYF	TGCGCCAGCAGCCAACGCCTTACCGGGACTAGCGGGAGTCTGGTGGGGGAGACCCAGTACTTC
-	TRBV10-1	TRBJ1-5	CASSDSPDQPQHF	TGCGCCAGCTCAGACAGCCCAGATCAGCCCCAGCATTTT
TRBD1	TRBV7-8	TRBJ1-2	CASSMGQGIPYGYTF	TGTGCCAGCAGCATGGGACAGGGGATCCCTTATGGCTACACCTTC
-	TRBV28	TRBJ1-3	CASSSGNTIYF	TGTGCCAGCAGTTCGGGGAACACCATATATTTT
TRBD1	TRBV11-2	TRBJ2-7	CASSSIRQGASYEQYF	TGTGCCAGCAGCTCAATTCGCCAGGGGGCCTCCTACGAGCAGTACTTC
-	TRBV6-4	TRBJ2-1	CASSDSALANEQFF	TGTGCCAGCAGTGACTCGGCTTTGGCTAATGAGCAGTTCTTC
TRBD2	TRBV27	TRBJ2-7	CASSGLAGREYEQYF	TGTGCCAGCAGTGGACTAGCGGGAAGGGAATACGAGCAGTACTTC
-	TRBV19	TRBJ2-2	CASSIDGTPDTGELFF	TGTGCCAGTAGTATAGACGGGACACCTGACACCGGGGAGCTGTTTTTT
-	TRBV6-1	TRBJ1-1	CASSSVYTEAFF	TGTGCCAGCAGTTCAGTGTACACTGAAGCTTTCTTT
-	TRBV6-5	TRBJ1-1	CASKVGSRAEAFF	TGTGCCAGCAAGGTCGGGTCGAGGGCTGAAGCTTTCTTT
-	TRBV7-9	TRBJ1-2	CASSPLRGKGYGYTF	TGTGCCAGCAGCCCGTTACGGGGGAAGGGCTATGGCTACACCTTC
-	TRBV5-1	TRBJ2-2	CASSSRTPRDTGELFF	TGCGCCAGCAGCTCGCGGACACCCCGGGACACCGGGGAGCTGTTTTTT
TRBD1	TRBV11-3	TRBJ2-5	CASSQDRGDQETQYF	TGTGCCAGCAGCCAAGACAGGGGCGACCAAGAGACCCAGTACTTC
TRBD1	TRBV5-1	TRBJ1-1	CASSLAGGVNTEAFF	TGCGCCAGCAGCTTGGCAGGGGGCGTGAACACTGAAGCTTTCTTT
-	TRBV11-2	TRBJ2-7	CASSWRDPTYEQYF	TGTGCCAGCAGCTGGAGGGACCCTACCTACGAGCAGTACTTC
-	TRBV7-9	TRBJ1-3	CASSLMANTIYF	TGTGCCAGCAGCTTAATGGCAAACACCATATATTTT
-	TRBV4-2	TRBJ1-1	CASSQPKDSANTEAFF	TGTGCCAGCAGCCAACCTAAGGACAGCGCGAACACTGAAGCTTTCTTT
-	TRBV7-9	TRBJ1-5	CASTQNDYQPQHF	TGTGCCAGCACCCAGAACGACTATCAGCCCCAGCATTTT
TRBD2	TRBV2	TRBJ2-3	CASRQRGGGTDTQYF	TGTGCCAGCAGACAGCGGGGGGGCGGCACAGATACGCAGTATTTT
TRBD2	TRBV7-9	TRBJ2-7	CASSLVREGGEQYF	TGTGCCAGCAGCTTGGTCAGGGAGGGCGGCGAGCAGTACTTC
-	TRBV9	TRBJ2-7	CASSLGEGGSYEQYF	TGTGCCAGCAGCTTAGGGGAGGGGGGTTCTTACGAGCAGTACTTC
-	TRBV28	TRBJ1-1	CASSFAGTEAFF	TGTGCCAGCAGTTTTGCAGGGACTGAAGCTTTCTTT
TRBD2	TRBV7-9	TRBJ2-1	CASITLGLADNEQFF	TGTGCCAGCATCACCCTGGGGCTAGCGGACAATGAGCAGTTCTTC
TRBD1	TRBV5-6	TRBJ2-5	CASSLVGTGGAKTQYF	TGTGCCAGCAGCTTGGTAGGGACAGGGGGCGCGAAGACCCAGTACTTC
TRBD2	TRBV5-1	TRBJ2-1	CASSFSSGGHGAHEQFF	TGCGCCAGCAGCTTTTCTAGCGGGGGGCACGGGGCACATGAGCAGTTCTTC
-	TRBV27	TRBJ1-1	CASSLWVGRNTEAFF	TGTGCCAGCAGTTTATGGGTGGGGAGGAACACTGAAGCTTTCTTT
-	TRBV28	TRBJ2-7	CASGVRGYYEQYF	TGTGCCAGCGGAGTAAGAGGGTACTACGAGCAGTACTTC
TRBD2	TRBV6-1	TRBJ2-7	CASRLAAAYEQYF	TGTGCCAGCAGGCTAGCGGCAGCTTACGAGCAGTACTTC
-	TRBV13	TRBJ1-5	CASSLGGGGQPQHF	TGTGCCAGCAGCCTCGGAGGAGGAGGGCAGCCCCAGCATTTT
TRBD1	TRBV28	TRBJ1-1	CASRTGGTEAFF	TGTGCCAGCAGGACAGGGGGAACTGAAGCTTTCTTT
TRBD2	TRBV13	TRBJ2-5	CASSSWTSGQETQYF	TGTGCCAGCAGCTCCTGGACTAGCGGCCAAGAGACCCAGTACTTC
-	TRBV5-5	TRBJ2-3	CASRGGTGRADTDTQYF	TGTGCCAGCCGTGGGGGGACCGGGAGAGCAGACACAGATACGCAGTATTTT
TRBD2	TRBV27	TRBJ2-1	CATTPPQTSGTSYNEQFF	TGTGCCACCACGCCGCCTCAAACTAGCGGCACCTCCTACAATGAGCAGTTCTTC
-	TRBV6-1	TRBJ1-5	CASSERGGSNQPQHF	TGTGCCAGCAGTGAAAGGGGGGGTAGCAATCAGCCCCAGCATTTT
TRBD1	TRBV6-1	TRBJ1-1	CASRVDRGITEAFF	TGTGCCAGCAGGGTGGACAGGGGAATCACTGAAGCTTTCTTT
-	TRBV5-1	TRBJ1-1	CASSLQNMNTEAFF	TGCGCCAGCAGCTTACAGAACATGAACACTGAAGCTTTCTTT
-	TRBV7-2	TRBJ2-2	CASSPTLQGGELFF	TGTGCCAGCAGCCCTACTTTACAGGGCGGGGAGCTGTTTTTT
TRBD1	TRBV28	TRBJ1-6	CASSLDRSLHF	TGTGCCAGCAGTTTGGACAGGTCCCTCCACTTT
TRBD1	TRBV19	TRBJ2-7	CASSMTGPSYEQYF	TGTGCCAGTAGTATGACAGGGCCATCCTACGAGCAGTACTTC
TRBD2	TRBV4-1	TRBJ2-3	CASSQEGLADTQYF	TGCGCCAGCAGCCAAGAGGGACTAGCGGATACGCAGTATTTT
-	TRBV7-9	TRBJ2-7	CASSSPDSLNYEQYF	TGTGCCAGCAGCTCCCCGGACAGTCTAAACTACGAGCAGTACTTC
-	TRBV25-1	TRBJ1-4	CASSELLGGDEKLFF	TGTGCCAGCAGTGAATTGCTGGGAGGGGATGAAAAACTGTTTTTT
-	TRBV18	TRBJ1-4	CASSPRMLVDEKLFF	TGTGCCAGCTCACCGCGGATGTTAGTGGATGAAAAACTGTTTTTT
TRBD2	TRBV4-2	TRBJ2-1	CASSQEASGSIDEQFF	TGTGCCAGCAGCCAAGAGGCTAGCGGGAGCATCGATGAGCAGTTCTTC